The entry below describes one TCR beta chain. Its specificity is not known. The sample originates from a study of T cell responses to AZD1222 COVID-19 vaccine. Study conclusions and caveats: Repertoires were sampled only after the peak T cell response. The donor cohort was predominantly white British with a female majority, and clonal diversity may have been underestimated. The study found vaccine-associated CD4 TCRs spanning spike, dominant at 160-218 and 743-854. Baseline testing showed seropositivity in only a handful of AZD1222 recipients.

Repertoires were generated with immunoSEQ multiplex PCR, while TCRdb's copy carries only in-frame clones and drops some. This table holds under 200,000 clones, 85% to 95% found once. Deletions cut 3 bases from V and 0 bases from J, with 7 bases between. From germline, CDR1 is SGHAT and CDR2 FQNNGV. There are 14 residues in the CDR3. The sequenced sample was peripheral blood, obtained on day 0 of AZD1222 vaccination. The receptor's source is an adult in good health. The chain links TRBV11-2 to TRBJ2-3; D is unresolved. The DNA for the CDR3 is TGTGCCAGCAGCTTCTACGGGAGCACAGATACGCAGTATTTT. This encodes CASSFYGSTDTQYF.